The 14 T cell receptor beta chains given below trace back to one sample, sequenced in a study of blood T cell repertoires in COVID-19. The assay was immunoSEQ multiplex PCR, and TCRdb's table has in-frame clones only and misses some. The sample has around 150,000 clones; 88% are singletons. Sample: peripheral blood. The receptor set was obtained from a man aged 45-60 years with active or convalescent COVID-19.

The rearrangement links TRBV2 to TRBJ2-7; TRBD1 matches 8 bases. This CDR3 spans 15 amino acids. V was pared by 5 bases and J by 0 bases, with 6 bases of the junction left unmatched. Germline assignment: CDR1 SNHLY and CDR2 FYNNEI. The DNA for the CDR3 is TGTGCCAGCAGTTACAGGGGGAGGAGCTCCTACGAGCAGTACTTC. It translates to CASSYRGRSSYEQYF.

This clone was picked up a small number of times. This sequence joins TRBV19 and TRBJ1-2, with 11 bases identical to TRBD1. The CDR3 runs 17 residues. Germline assignment: CDR1 LNHDA and CDR2 SQIVND (reference sequence). Trimming removed 5 bases from V and 2 bases from J; junction bases left unmatched: 10. In DNA form, the CDR3 reads TGTGCCAGTAGTCTGTCGGACAGGGGGCTCAGAAACTATGGCTACACCTTC. As protein: CASSLSDRGLRNYGYTF.

The rearrangement uses TRBV19 and TRBJ2-1; the D is unclear. The CDR3 totals 15 residues. Germline V gives CDR1 LNHDA, CDR2 SQIVND (reference sequence). Trimming left V 4 bases short and J 0 bases short, with 10 bases between. The CDR3 DNA follows: TGTGCCAGTAGTAAACAGACCCGCTCCTACAATGAGCAGTTCTTC. Protein product: CASSKQTRSYNEQFF.

This chain joins TRBV9 and TRBJ2-1, with 7 bases that match TRBD2. Unmatched junction bases numbered 8, after V lost 2 bases and J lost 9 bases. This CDR3 contains 14 residues. Germline values: CDR1 SGDLS, CDR2 YYNGEE. In DNA, the CDR3 is TGTGCCAGCAGCGTGGCGGGAGCGAGAGTTGAGCAGTTCTTC. Protein: CASSVAGARVEQFF.

The rearrangement uses TRBV28 and TRBJ1-5; D possibly corresponds to TRBD1 (5 bases). V was cut by 7 bases and J by 4 bases, with 11 bases left in between. The CDR3 totals 13 residues. Per the germline V gene, CDR1 is MDHEN and CDR2 is SYDVKM. In DNA form, the CDR3 reads TGTGCCAGCACCTTGCGGGGGAATCAGCCCCAGCATTTT. It specifies CASTLRGNQPQHF.

V gene TRBV28 combines with J gene TRBJ2-7, with 9 nucleotides matching TRBD1. Looked up from germline, CDR1 is MDHEN and CDR2 is SYDVKM. The CDR3 extends over 12 amino acids. In nucleotides, the CDR3 is TGTGCTACACAGGGGGCGCGATACGAGCAGTACTTC. Protein sequence: CATQGARYEQYF.

This clone was picked up one time. This chain connects TRBV10-3 to TRBJ2-1, with 8 bases lining up with TRBD2. The CDR3 runs to 14 residues. CDR1 ENHRY and CDR2 SYGVKD come from the germline V gene. The CDR3 DNA sequence: TGTGCTTATCTTCGGGAGGGTTTAAATGATGAGCAGTTCTTC. Its translation: CAYLREGLNDEQFF.

V gene TRBV6-2 or TRBV6-3 combines with J gene TRBJ2-5, with TRBD2 identical over 9 bases. With V trimmed by 4 bases and J by 4 bases, 4 bases remained unmatched. Germline V gene lookup returns CDR1 MNHEY and CDR2 SVGEGT. The CDR3 sequence is 14 residues long. This CDR3 is CASSSGLAPETQYF. CDR3 in DNA: TGTGCCAGCAGTTCGGGACTAGCCCCAGAGACCCAGTACTTC.

V is TRBV28 and J is TRBJ2-7; 14 bases match TRBD2. The germline V gene has CDR1 MDHEN and CDR2 SYDVKM. CDR3 length: 15 amino acids. V lost 4 bases to trimming and J lost 11 bases; unmatched junction nucleotides: 10. This CDR3 reads CASSSWTSGRPEEYF. As DNA, the CDR3 is TGTGCCAGCAGTTCTTGGACTAGCGGGAGGCCAGAAGAGTACTTC. The variable domain in full, with the rest retrieved from reference TRBV28 and TRBJ2-7, is DVKVTQSSRYLVKRTGEKVFLECVQDMDHENMFWYRQDPGLGLRLIYFSYDVKMKEKGDIPEGYSVSREKKERFSLILESASTNQTSMYLCASSSWTSGRPEEYFGPGTRLTVT.

This clone turned up a few times. This sequence joins TRBV3-1 (or the pseudogene TRBV3-2) and TRBJ2-7; TRBD2 might be the D (6 bases). V lost 3 bases to trimming and J lost 3 bases, with 12 bases between them. Germline V lookup: CDR1 LGHDT, CDR2 YNNKEL (reference sequence). This CDR3 is built from 14 residues. The CDR3 loop is CASSHRDSIYEQYF. CDR3 bases: TGTGCCAGCAGCCACCGGGACTCGATCTACGAGCAGTACTTC.

The gene calls are TRBV20-1 and TRBJ1-5; unclear D gene. Germline V gene lookup returns CDR1 DFQATT and CDR2 SNEGSKA (reference sequence). The CDR3 is 14 amino acids. Trimming removed 3 bases at V and 2 bases at J, with 11 bases between. CDR3 DNA: TGCAGTGCTAGTTGGGGAGGCGGCAATCAGCCCCAGCATTTT. As protein: CSASWGGGNQPQHF.

This sequence joins TRBV18 and TRBJ2-6, with 7 nucleotides matching TRBD1. The V gene end was trimmed by 3 bases and the J gene end by 2 bases; junction bases not matched to a gene: 10. The CDR3 sequence is 18 residues long. The germline gives CDR1 KGHSH, CDR2 LQKENI. The CDR3 reads CASSPTGTALAGANVLTF. The CDR3 DNA reads as TGTGCCAGCTCACCCACCGGGACAGCCTTAGCTGGGGCCAACGTCCTGACTTTC.

The genes are TRBV27 and TRBJ2-2, with a weak D call TRBD1 (5 bases). CDR1 and CDR2 from the germline V gene are MNHEY and SMNVEV (reference sequence). The length of the CDR3 is 15 residues. Trimming took off 0 bases at V and 6 bases at J, with 11 bases between the two ends. CDR3 protein: CASSLSSGFAGELFF. CDR3 coding DNA: TGTGCCAGCAGTTTATCTTCAGGGTTCGCCGGGGAGCTGTTTTTT.

This chain uses TRBV18 with TRBJ2-7; weak D call: TRBD1 (5 bases). This CDR3 has 14 residues. V was cut by 3 bases and J by 1 base, with 10 bases left in between. Germline assignment: CDR1 KGHSH and CDR2 LQKENI. This CDR3 reads CASSPLQASYEQYF. CDR3 sequence (DNA): TGTGCCAGCTCACCGCTACAGGCGTCCTACGAGCAGTACTTC.